This is a list of T cell receptor beta chains from one sample in a study of T cells in Graves' hyperthyroidism and ophthalmopathy. From the multiplex PCR reads, TCRdb called clonotypes with MiXCR, one entry per CDR3 protein. The data hold about 620,000 distinct CDR3 sequences, with 16% observed a single time. Source material: blood. The receptors here all came from a woman younger than 45 with Graves' hyperthyroidism. Each CDR3 is given without its conserved first and last residue.

TRBJ2-3 TRBV7-3 ASSSPRLAGGEDTQY
TRBJ2-7 TRBV11-2 ASSLATGYEQY
TRBJ2-3 TRBV12-3/TRBV12-4 ASTDEGDTQY
TRBJ2-7 TRBV28 ASRSRGLYEQY
TRBJ2-5 TRBV5-6 ASSFPVGHQETQY
TRBJ2-3 TRBV6-5 ASSYLGQLFTDTQY
TRBJ2-2 TRBV6-1 ASRTFPGTENTGELF
TRBJ1-2 TRBV28 ASSFPGARNYGYT
TRBJ2-7 TRBV5-1 ASRLLVDRVGYEQY
TRBJ1-5 TRBV9 ASSVGEGYNQPQH
TRBJ2-7 TRBV28 ASNSGLGYEQY
TRBJ1-4 TRBV2 ACSEGHEKLF
TRBJ2-7 TRBV3-1 ASSQEGQPYEQY
TRBJ2-3 TRBV10-2 ASRPLAEGVTDTQY
TRBJ1-2 TRBV24-1 ATSDFRQGRYT
TRBJ2-2 TRBV13 ASSHVTGELF
TRBJ1-1 TRBV7-2 ASSDRSNTEAF
TRBJ2-7 TRBV7-3 ASSKQGSSSYEQY
TRBJ2-7 TRBV7-9 ASSRTGSNYEQY
TRBJ2-5 TRBV7-9 ASSPQGTTETQY
TRBJ2-7 TRBV11-2 ASSLGPDTYEQY
TRBJ2-7 TRBV4-3 ASSQDRGQGSGEQY
TRBJ1-5 TRBV2 ASFRDRQFNQPQH
TRBJ2-3 TRBV2 ASRAQRGRTDTQY
TRBJ1-2 TRBV4-2 ASSHTGGRDYGYT
TRBJ2-7 TRBV30 AWSPSVPYEQY
TRBJ2-7 TRBV7-2 ASSLTSGRALGSYEQY